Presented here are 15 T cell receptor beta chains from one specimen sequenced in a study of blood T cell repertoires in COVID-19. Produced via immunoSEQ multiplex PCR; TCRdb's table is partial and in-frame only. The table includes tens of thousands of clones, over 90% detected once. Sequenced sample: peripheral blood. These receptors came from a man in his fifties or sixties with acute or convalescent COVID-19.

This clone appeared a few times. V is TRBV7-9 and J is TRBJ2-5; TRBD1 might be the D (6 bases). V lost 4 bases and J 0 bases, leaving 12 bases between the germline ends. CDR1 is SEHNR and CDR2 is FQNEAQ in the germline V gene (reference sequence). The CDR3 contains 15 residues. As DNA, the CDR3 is TGTGCCAGCAGCTGGGGGCAGCACGACCAAGAGACCCAGTACTTC. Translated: CASSWGQHDQETQYF.

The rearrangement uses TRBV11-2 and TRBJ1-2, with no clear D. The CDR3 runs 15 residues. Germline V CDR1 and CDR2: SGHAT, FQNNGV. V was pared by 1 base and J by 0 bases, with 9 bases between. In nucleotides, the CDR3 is TGTGCCAGCAGCTTAGGCCCTGGGCCTAACTATGGCTACACCTTC. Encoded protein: CASSLGPGPNYGYTF.

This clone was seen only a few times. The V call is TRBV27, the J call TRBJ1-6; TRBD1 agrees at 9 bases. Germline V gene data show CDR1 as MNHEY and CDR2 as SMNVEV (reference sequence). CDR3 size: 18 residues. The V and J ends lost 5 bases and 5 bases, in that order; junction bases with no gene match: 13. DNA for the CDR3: TGTGCCAGCAGTCTCGGACAGGGGCTGGTTTTTGATAATTCACCCCTCCACTTT. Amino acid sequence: CASSLGQGLVFDNSPLHF.

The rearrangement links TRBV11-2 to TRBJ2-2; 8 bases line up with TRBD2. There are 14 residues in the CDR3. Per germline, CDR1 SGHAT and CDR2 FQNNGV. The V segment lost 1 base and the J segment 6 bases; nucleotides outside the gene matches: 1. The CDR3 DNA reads TGTGCCAGCAGCTTAGCGGGAGGGGCCGGGGAGCTGTTTTTT. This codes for CASSLAGGAGELFF.

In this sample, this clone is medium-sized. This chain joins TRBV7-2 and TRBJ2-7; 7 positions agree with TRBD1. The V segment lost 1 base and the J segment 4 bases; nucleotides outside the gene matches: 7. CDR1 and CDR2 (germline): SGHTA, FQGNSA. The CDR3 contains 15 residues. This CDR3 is CASSLDTGEGYEQYF. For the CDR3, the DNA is TGTGCCAGCAGCTTAGATACAGGGGAAGGATACGAGCAGTACTTC. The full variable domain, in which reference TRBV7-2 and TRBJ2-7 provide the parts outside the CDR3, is GAGVSQSPSNKVTEKGKDVELRCDPISGHTALYWYRQSLGQGLEFLIYFQGNSAPDKSGLPSDRFSAERTGGSVSTLTIQRTQQEDSAVYLCASSLDTGEGYEQYFGPGTRLTVT.

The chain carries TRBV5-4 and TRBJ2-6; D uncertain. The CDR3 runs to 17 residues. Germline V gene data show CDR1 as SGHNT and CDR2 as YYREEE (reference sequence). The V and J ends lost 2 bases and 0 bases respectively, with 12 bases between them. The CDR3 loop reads CASSLEVLYSGANVLTF. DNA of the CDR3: TGTGCCAGCAGCTTAGAGGTACTGTACTCTGGGGCCAACGTCCTGACTTTC.

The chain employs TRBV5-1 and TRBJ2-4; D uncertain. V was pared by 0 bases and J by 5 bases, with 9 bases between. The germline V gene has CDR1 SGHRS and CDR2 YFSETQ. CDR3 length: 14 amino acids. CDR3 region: CASSLVSAQNIQYF. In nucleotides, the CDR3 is TGCGCCAGCAGCTTGGTTAGTGCCCAAAACATTCAGTACTTC.

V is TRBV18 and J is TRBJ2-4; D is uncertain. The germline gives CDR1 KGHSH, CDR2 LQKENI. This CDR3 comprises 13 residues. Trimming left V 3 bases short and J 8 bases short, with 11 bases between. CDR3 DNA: TGTGCCAGCTCACCCGACAATAACTACATTCAGTACTTC. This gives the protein CASSPDNNYIQYF.

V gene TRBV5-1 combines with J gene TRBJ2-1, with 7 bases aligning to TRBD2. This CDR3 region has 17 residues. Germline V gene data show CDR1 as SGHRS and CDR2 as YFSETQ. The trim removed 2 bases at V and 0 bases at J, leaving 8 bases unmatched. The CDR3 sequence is CASSFYYGRDSYNEQFF. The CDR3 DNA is TGCGCCAGCAGCTTCTATTATGGGAGGGACTCCTACAATGAGCAGTTCTTC.

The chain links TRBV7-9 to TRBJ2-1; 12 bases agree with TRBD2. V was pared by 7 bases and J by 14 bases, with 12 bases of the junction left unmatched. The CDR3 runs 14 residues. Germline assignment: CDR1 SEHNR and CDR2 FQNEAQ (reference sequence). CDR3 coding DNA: TGTGCCAGCACCAAGGGGCTAGCGGGAGGGATAGAGTTCTTC. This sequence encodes CASTKGLAGGIEFF.

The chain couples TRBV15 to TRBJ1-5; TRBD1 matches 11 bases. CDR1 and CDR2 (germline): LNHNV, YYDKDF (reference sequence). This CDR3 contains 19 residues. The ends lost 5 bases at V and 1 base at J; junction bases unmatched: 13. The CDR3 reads CATSGDRGSEWLSNQPQHF. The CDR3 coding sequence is TGTGCCACCAGCGGGGACAGGGGGTCCGAGTGGTTGAGCAATCAGCCCCAGCATTTT. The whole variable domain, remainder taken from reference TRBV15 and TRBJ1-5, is DAMVIQNPRYQVTQFGKPVTLSCSQTLNHNVMYWYQQKSSQAPKLLFHYYDKDFNNEADTPDNFQSRRPNTSFCFLDIRSPGLGDTAMYLCATSGDRGSEWLSNQPQHFGDGTRLSIL.

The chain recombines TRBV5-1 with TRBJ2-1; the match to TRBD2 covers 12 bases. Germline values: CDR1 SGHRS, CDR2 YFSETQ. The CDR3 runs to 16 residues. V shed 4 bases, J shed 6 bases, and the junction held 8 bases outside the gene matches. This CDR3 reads CASSLLSSGRANEQFF. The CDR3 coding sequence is TGCGCCAGCAGCCTCCTGTCTAGCGGGAGGGCCAATGAGCAGTTCTTC.

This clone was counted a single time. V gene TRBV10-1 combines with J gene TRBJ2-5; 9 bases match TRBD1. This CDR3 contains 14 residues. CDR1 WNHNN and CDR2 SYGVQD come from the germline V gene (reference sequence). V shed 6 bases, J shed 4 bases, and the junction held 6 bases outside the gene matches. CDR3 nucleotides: TGCGCCAGCAGAGGGGACAGGGCTTTAGAGACCCAGTACTTC. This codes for CASRGDRALETQYF.

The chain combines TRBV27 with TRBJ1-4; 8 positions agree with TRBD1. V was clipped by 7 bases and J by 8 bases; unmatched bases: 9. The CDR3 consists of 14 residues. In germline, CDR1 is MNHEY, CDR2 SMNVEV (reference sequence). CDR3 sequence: CASKNDRGSEKLFF. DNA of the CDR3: TGTGCCAGCAAGAACGACAGGGGATCCGAAAAACTGTTTTTT.

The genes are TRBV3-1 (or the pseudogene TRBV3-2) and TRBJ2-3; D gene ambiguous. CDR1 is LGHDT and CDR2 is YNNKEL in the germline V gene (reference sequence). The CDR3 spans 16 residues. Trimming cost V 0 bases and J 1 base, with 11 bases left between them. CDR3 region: CASSQDRAVGTDTQYF. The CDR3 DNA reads TGTGCCAGCAGCCAAGATCGAGCCGTCGGCACAGATACGCAGTATTTT.